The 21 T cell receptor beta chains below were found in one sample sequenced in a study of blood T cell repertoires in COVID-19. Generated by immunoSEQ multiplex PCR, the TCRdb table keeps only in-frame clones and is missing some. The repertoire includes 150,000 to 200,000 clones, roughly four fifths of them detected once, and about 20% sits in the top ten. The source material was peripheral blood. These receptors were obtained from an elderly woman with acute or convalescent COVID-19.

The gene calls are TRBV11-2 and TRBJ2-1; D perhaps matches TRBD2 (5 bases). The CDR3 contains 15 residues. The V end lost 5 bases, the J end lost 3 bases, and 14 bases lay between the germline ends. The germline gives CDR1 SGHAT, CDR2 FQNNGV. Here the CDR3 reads CASSPWESGYNEQFF. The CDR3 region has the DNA TGTGCCAGCAGCCCATGGGAGTCGGGCTACAATGAGCAGTTCTTC.

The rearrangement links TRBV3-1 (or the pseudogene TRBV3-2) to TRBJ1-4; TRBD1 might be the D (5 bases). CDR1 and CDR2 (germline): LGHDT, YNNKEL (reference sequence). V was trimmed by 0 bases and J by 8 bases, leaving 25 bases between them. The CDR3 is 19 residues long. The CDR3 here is CASSQDQYRWIGEMEKLFF. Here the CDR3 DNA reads TGTGCCAGCAGCCAAGATCAATACCGTTGGATAGGGGAAATGGAAAAACTGTTTTTT.

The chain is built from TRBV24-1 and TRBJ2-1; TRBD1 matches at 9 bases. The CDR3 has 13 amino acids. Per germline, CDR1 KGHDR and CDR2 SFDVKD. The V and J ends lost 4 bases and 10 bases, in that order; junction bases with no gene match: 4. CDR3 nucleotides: TGTGCCACCAGTGAGGGGGGACAGGGAGAGCAGTTCTTC. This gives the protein CATSEGGQGEQFF.

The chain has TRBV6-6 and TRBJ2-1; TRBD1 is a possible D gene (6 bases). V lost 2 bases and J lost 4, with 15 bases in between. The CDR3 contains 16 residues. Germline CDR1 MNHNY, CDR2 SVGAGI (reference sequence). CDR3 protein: CASSYGGQLGYNEQFF. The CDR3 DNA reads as TGTGCCAGCAGTTACGGGGGCCAACTGGGGTACAATGAGCAGTTCTTC.

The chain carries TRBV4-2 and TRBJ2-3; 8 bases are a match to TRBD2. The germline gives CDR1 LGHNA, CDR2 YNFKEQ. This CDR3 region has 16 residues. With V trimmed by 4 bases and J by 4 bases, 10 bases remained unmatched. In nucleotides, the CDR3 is TGTGCCAGCAGCCCCCCTGGCGGGGGGATGGCAGATACGCAGTATTTT. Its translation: CASSPPGGGMADTQYF.

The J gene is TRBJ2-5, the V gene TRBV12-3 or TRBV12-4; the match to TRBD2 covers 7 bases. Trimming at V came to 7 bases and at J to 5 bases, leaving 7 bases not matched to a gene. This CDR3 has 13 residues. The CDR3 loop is CASTRGVGETQYF. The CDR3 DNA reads TGTGCCAGCACCCGGGGGGTAGGGGAGACCCAGTACTTC.

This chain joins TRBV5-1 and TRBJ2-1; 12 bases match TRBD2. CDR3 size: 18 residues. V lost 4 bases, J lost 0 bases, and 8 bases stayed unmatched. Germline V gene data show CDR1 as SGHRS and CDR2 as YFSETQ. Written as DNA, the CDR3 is TGCGCCAGCAGCGGCGGGACTAGCGGGCCTAGCTCCTACAATGAGCAGTTCTTC. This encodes CASSGGTSGPSSYNEQFF.

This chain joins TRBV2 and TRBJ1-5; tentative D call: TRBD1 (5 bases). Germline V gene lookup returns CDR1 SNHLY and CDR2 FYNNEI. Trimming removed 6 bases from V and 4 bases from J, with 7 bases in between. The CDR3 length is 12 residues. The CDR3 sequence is CASRGTNQPQHF. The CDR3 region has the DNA TGTGCCAGCAGGGGGACTAATCAGCCCCAGCATTTT. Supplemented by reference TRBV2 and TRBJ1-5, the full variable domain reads EPEVTQTPSHQVTQMGQEVILRCVPISNHLYFYWYRQILGQKVEFLVSFYNNEISEKSEIFDDQFSVERPDGSNFTLKIRSTKLEDSAMYFCASRGTNQPQHFGDGTRLSIL.

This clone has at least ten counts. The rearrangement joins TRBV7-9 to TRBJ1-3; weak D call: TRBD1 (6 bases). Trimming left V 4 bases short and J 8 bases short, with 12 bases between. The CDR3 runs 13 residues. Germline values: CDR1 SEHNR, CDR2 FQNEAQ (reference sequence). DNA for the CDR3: TGTGCCAGCAGCTCGCAGGGGCTCGACACCATATATTTT. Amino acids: CASSSQGLDTIYF.

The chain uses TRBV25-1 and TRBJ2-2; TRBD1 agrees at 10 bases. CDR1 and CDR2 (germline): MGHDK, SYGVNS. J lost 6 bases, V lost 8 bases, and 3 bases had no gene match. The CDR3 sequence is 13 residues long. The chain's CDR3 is CASHGQGAGELFF. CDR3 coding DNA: TGTGCCAGCCACGGACAGGGGGCCGGGGAGCTGTTTTTT.

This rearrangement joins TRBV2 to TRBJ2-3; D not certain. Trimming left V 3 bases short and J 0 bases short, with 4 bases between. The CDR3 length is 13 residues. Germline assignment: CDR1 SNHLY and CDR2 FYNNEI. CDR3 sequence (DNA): TGTGCCAGCAGTGAGACTAGCACAGATACGCAGTATTTT. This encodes CASSETSTDTQYF.

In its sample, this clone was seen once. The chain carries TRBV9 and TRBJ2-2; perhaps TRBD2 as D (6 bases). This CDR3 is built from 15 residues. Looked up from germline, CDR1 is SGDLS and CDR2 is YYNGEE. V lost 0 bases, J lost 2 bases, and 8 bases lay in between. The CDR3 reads CASSVGGLNTGELFF. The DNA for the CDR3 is TGTGCCAGCAGCGTAGGGGGACTTAACACCGGGGAGCTGTTTTTT.

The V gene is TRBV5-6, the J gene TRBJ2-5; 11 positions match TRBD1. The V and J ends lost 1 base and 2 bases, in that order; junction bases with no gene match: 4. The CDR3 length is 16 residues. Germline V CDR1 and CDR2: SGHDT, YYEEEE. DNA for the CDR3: TGTGCCAGCAGCTTGCGGGGGACAGGGGGTCAAGAGACCCAGTACTTC. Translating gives CASSLRGTGGQETQYF.

CDR3 nucleotides: TGCGCCAGCAGTGAGTCACTTACGACGAACACCGGGGAGCTGTTTTTT. Protein: CASSESLTTNTGELFF. The J gene is TRBJ2-2, the V gene TRBV10-2; D uncertain. Per germline, CDR1 WSHSY and CDR2 SAAADI. The CDR3 length is 16 residues. The germline V and J ends were trimmed by 0 bases and 0 bases, with 8 bases remaining between them.

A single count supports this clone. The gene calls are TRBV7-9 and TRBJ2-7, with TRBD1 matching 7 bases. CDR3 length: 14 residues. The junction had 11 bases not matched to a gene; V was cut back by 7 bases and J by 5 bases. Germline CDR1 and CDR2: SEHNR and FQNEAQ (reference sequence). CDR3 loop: CASTQPQGDHEQYF. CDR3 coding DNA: TGTGCCAGCACCCAACCCCAGGGGGACCACGAGCAGTACTTC. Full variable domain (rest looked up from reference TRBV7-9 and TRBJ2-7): DTGVSQNPRHKITKRGQNVTFRCDPISEHNRLYWYRQTLGQGPEFLTYFQNEAQLEKSRLLSDRFSAERPKGSFSTLEIQRTEQGDSAMYLCASTQPQGDHEQYFGPGTRLTVT.

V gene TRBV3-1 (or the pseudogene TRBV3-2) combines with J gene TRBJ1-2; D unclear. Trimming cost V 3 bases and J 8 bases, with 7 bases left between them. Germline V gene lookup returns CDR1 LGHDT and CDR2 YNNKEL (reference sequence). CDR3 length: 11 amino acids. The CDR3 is CASSHGGGYTF. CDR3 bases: TGTGCCAGCAGCCATGGCGGCGGCTACACCTTC.

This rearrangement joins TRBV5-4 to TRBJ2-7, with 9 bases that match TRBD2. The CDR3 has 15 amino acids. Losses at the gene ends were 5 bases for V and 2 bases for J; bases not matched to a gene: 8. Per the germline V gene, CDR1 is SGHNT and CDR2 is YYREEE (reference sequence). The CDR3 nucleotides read TGTGCCAGCAGTCCCCCGGGACTAGCCCCCTACGAGCAGTACTTC. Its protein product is CASSPPGLAPYEQYF.

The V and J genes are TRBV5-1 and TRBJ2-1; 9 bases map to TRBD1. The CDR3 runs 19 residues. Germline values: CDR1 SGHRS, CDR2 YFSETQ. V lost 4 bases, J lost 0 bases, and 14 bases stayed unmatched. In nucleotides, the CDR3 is TGCGCCAGCAGCCCACATGGGACAGGGAACCGAGGCTCCTACAATGAGCAGTTCTTC. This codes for CASSPHGTGNRGSYNEQFF.

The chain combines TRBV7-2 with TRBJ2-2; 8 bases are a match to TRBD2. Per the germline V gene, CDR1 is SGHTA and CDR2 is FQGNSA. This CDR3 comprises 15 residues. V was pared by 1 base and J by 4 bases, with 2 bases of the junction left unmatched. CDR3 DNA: TGTGCCAGCAGCTTAGTTGCGGGAGGCACCGGGGAGCTGTTTTTT. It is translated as CASSLVAGGTGELFF.

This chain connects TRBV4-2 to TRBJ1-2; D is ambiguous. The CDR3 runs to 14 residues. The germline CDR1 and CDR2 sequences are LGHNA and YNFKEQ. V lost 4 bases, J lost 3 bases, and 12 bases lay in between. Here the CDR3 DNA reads TGTGCCAGCAGCCGGGAAGCGGTGGACTATGGCTACACCTTC. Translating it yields CASSREAVDYGYTF.

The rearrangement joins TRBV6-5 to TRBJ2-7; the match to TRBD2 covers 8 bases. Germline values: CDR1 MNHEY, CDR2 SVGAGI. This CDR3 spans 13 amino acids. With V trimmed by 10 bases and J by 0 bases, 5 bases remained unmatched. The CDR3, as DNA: TGTGCCATGAGCGGGAGACACTCCTACGAGCAGTACTTC. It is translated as CAMSGRHSYEQYF.